This is a list of T cell receptor beta chains from one sample in a study of T cells in Graves' hyperthyroidism and ophthalmopathy. A single record per CDR3 protein comes from TCRdb applying MiXCR to the multiplex PCR reads. The sample includes hundreds of thousands of distinct CDR3 sequences, over 13% seen only once; the top ten take 28%. Sequencing used blood. Source of these receptors: a man aged 45-65 years with Graves' ophthalmopathy. The CDR3 runs from the conserved cysteine through the conserved F or W.

CDR3aa: CASTPGGPITGELFF
v_gene: TRBV5-1
j_gene: TRBJ2-2

CDR3aa: CSVGKAVDSHEQYF
v_gene: TRBV29-1
j_gene: TRBJ2-7

CDR3aa: CAWSGWGNQPQHF
v_gene: TRBV30
j_gene: TRBJ1-5

CDR3aa: CASSFRGVLATSTDTQYF
v_gene: TRBV5-1
j_gene: TRBJ2-3

CDR3aa: CASSRTFSGTYNEQFF
v_gene: TRBV2
j_gene: TRBJ2-1

CDR3aa: CASSLYDNLAGVYTQYF
v_gene: TRBV27
j_gene: TRBJ2-3

CDR3aa: CASSRPDRGNPDTQYF
v_gene: TRBV7-9
j_gene: TRBJ2-3

CDR3aa: CASSAGTQETQYF
v_gene: TRBV11-2
j_gene: TRBJ2-5

CDR3aa: CASSIRTAYSNQPQHF
v_gene: TRBV12-3/TRBV12-4
j_gene: TRBJ1-5

CDR3aa: CASSLIPAPNQPQHF
v_gene: TRBV7-8
j_gene: TRBJ1-5

CDR3aa: CASSPQIAGAVEQYF
v_gene: TRBV18
j_gene: TRBJ2-7

CDR3aa: CASSLGQYSYNEQFF
v_gene: TRBV5-1
j_gene: TRBJ2-1

CDR3aa: CASLDRGLKNIQYF
v_gene: TRBV12-3/TRBV12-4
j_gene: TRBJ2-4

CDR3aa: CASSPITDRVGDEQYF
v_gene: TRBV27
j_gene: TRBJ2-7

CDR3aa: CASSLFSEGPNTEAFF
v_gene: TRBV6-2/TRBV6-3
j_gene: TRBJ1-1

CDR3aa: CASSLGTGVSPLHF
v_gene: TRBV27
j_gene: TRBJ1-6

CDR3aa: CASSPRPAGDTQYF
v_gene: TRBV18
j_gene: TRBJ2-3

CDR3aa: CASSSSGTSSYNEQFF
v_gene: TRBV6-2/TRBV6-3
j_gene: TRBJ2-1

CDR3aa: CASSSLGLAGPTYEQYF
v_gene: TRBV27
j_gene: TRBJ2-7

CDR3aa: CASSPWTNTGELFF
v_gene: TRBV18
j_gene: TRBJ2-2

CDR3aa: CASSLGLADLYNEQFF
v_gene: TRBV11-2
j_gene: TRBJ2-1

CDR3aa: CASSSGARNEQFF
v_gene: TRBV19
j_gene: TRBJ2-1

CDR3aa: CATSDLRGSGSGWTGELFF
v_gene: TRBV24-1
j_gene: TRBJ2-2

CDR3aa: CASSFRGGQNYEQYF
v_gene: TRBV13
j_gene: TRBJ2-7

CDR3aa: CSAGRSGGEETQYF
v_gene: TRBV29-1
j_gene: TRBJ2-5

CDR3aa: CASSKTPETQYF
v_gene: TRBV5-1
j_gene: TRBJ2-5

CDR3aa: CSVEDGRGETQYF
v_gene: TRBV29-1
j_gene: TRBJ2-5

CDR3aa: CASSPWTDLYGYTF
v_gene: TRBV6-1
j_gene: TRBJ1-2